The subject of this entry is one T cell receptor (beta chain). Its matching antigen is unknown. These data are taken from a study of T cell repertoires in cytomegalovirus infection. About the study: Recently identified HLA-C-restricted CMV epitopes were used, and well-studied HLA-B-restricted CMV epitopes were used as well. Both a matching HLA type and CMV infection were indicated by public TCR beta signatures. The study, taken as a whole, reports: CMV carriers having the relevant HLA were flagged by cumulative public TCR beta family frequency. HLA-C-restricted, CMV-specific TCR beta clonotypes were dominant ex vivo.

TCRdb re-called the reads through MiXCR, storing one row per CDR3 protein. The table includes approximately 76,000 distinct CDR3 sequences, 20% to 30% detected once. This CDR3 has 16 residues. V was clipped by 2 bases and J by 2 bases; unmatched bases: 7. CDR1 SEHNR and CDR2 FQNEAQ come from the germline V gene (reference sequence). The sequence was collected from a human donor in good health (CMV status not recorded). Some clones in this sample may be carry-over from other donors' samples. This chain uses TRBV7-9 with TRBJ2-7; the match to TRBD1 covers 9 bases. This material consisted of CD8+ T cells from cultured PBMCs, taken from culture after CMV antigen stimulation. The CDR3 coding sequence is TGTGCCAGCAGCTTAACCGGGACAGGGTTGACCTACGAGCAGTACTTC. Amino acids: CASSLTGTGLTYEQYF.